This T cell receptor (beta chain) was retrieved from a study of shared clonotypes between healthy human individuals. Study-level findings and limits: Sorted-subset samples were not fully sequenced, rarefaction indicated. In contrast to clonotypes shared by all four donors, non-shared clonotypes had lower generation probabilities. Blood alone was sampled, and tissue repertoires likely differ.

With respect to this clone: Its antigen is not known.

Over several immunoSEQ plates, each subset's genomic DNA was distributed in even portions. Profiled with immunoSEQ multiplex PCR; TCRdb holds only in-frame clones, not every one. The data hold 1.4 million or so clones, with approximately 98.5% observed a single time. This CDR3 comprises 13 residues. Per germline, CDR1 SGHKS and CDR2 YYEKEE (reference sequence). V lost 6 bases and J lost 4, with 10 bases in between. The chain employs TRBV5-5 and TRBJ1-4; the D gene is possibly TRBD1 (5 bases). The sequence came from a man aged 25-45 years in good health. Material for sequencing was naive CD4+ T cells sorted from blood. As to subset: CD45RA+ positively selected. The CDR3: CASTGLINEKLFF. The CDR3 DNA reads TGTGCCAGCACGGGACTGATTAATGAAAAACTGTTTTTT.